The 27 T cell receptor beta chains below all came from one sample that was sequenced in a study of human T cells and chemical hapten exposure. The time point is: pre-sensitization, week 0. The sample's treatment: therapeutic diphenylcyclopropenone sensitization with weekly scalp DPC. MiXCR, run by TCRdb on the RACE reads, gives a single entry per CDR3 protein. The top ten hold around 2.8% of the sample, which has more than 100,000 distinct CDR3 sequences, around an eighth seen once. Sequenced material: whole blood, taken in connection with sensitization to the hapten diphenylcyclopropenone (DPC). Source of these receptors: a woman younger than 35 with alopecia areata. Some clones in this sample may be carry-over from other donors' samples.

In this sample, this clonotype turned up many times. The rearrangement uses TRBV6-5 and TRBJ1-5, with D perhaps TRBD1 (5 bases). The CDR3 loop spans 16 amino acids. Between the trimmed V and J ends, which lost 4 bases and 4 bases, there was a span of 17 bases. Germline assignment: CDR1 MNHEY and CDR2 SVGAGI. The CDR3 reads CASSSRGGDSNQPQHF. CDR3 DNA: TGTGCCAGCAGTTCCCGGGGAGGGGACTCAAATCAGCCCCAGCATTTT.

The V gene is TRBV11-2, the J gene TRBJ2-5, with a tentative D call TRBD2 (5 bases). The V end was cut by 3 bases, the J end by 7 bases, with 21 bases between. Germline V gene data show CDR1 as SGHAT and CDR2 as FQNNGV. The CDR3 extends over 16 amino acids. CDR3 residues: CASSLALSTSMRTQYF. In DNA, the CDR3 is TGTGCCAGCAGCTTGGCCCTCTCAACTAGTATGAGGACCCAGTACTTC.

The chain has TRBV11-2 and TRBJ2-3; D remains unclear. Trimming cost V 2 bases and J 2 bases, with 11 bases left between them. Germline V gene sequence: CDR1 SGHAT, CDR2 FQNNGV. This CDR3 contains 15 residues. CDR3 DNA sequence: TGTGCCAGCAGCTTAAGCCGGATGGTCACAGATACGCAGTATTTT. Protein sequence: CASSLSRMVTDTQYF. The whole variable domain, filled in from reference TRBV11-2 and TRBJ2-3, reads EAGVAQSPRYKIIEKRQSVAFWCNPISGHATLYWYQQILGQGPKLLIQFQNNGVVDDSQLPKDRFSAERLKGVDSTLKIQPAKLEDSAVYLCASSLSRMVTDTQYFGPGTRLTVL.

V gene TRBV6-5 combines with J gene TRBJ2-3, with 10 bases identical to TRBD2. V was pared by 0 bases and J by 1 base, with 4 bases of the junction left unmatched. The germline V gene encodes CDR1 MNHEY and CDR2 SVGAGI. The CDR3 is 17 residues long. Here the CDR3 DNA reads TGTGCCAGCAGTTACTCTATCCTAGCGGGGGGCACAGATACGCAGTATTTT. Translating it yields CASSYSILAGGTDTQYF.

This clonotype was recorded at least ten times. This chain connects TRBV4-2 to TRBJ2-5; the match to TRBD2 covers 9 bases. Germline V gives CDR1 LGHNA, CDR2 YNFKEQ. J was trimmed by 1 base and V by 0 bases; bases with no gene match: 0. This CDR3 comprises 15 residues. DNA of the CDR3: TGTGCCAGCAGCCAAGAGCGGGGGGGCCAAGAGACCCAGTACTTC. It specifies CASSQERGGQETQYF.

This clonotype was seen repeatedly, ten times or more. The rearrangement links TRBV7-6 to TRBJ2-3, with 8 bases identical to TRBD2. The CDR3 totals 14 residues. CDR1 is SGHVS and CDR2 is FNYEAQ in the germline V gene. Germline trimming cut 5 bases from V and 4 bases from J; bases unmatched to any gene: 5. The CDR3 spells CASSESGGADTQYF. CDR3 nucleotides: TGTGCCAGCAGCGAAAGCGGGGGCGCAGATACGCAGTATTTT.

This clonotype has a handful of counts. The V call is TRBV20-1, the J call TRBJ1-5; D is uncertain. V lost 3 bases and J 0 bases, leaving 9 bases between the germline ends. Germline-derived CDR1 and CDR2 are DFQATT and SNEGSKA (reference sequence). This CDR3 has 14 residues. Written as DNA, the CDR3 is TGCAGTGCTAGGGCCAGTAATAGCAATCAGCCCCAGCATTTT. It yields the protein CSARASNSNQPQHF.

There are a few counts of this clonotype. The CDR3, as DNA: TGTGCCAGCAGCTCCGGGACTAGCGGGGGAAACACCGGGGAGCTGTTTTTT. This codes for CASSSGTSGGNTGELFF. The chain uses TRBV11-2 and TRBJ2-2, with 14 positions matching TRBD2. The V gene end was trimmed by 4 bases and the J gene end by 2 bases; junction bases not matched to a gene: 3. CDR1 is SGHAT and CDR2 is FQNNGV in the germline V gene. The CDR3 extends over 17 amino acids.

This rearrangement joins TRBV6-2 or TRBV6-3 to TRBJ1-5; no definite D call. CDR3 length equals 14 residues. Deletions cut 5 bases from V and 2 bases from J, with 10 bases between. Per germline, CDR1 MNHEY and CDR2 SVGEGT. The CDR3 sequence is CASSAAGRNQPQHF. CDR3 DNA: TGTGCCAGCAGTGCGGCAGGCCGCAATCAGCCCCAGCATTTT.

The CDR3 loop is CASSQGQQGREQFF. The CDR3 DNA is TGTGCCAGCAGCCAAGGTCAACAGGGGAGGGAGCAGTTCTTC. The J gene is TRBJ2-1, the V gene TRBV3-1; D is possibly TRBD1 (7 bases). Germline CDR1 is LGHDT and CDR2 is YNNKEL (reference sequence). This CDR3 has 14 residues. V was pared by 1 base and J by 10 bases, with 14 bases between.

In this sample, this clonotype turned up a few times. The chain combines TRBV28 with TRBJ2-7; D call uncertain. The CDR3 sequence is 14 residues long. V lost 5 bases to trimming and J lost 2 bases, with 13 bases between them. Per germline, CDR1 MDHEN and CDR2 SYDVKM. The CDR3 sequence is CASSRVPGAYEQYF. The CDR3 bases are TGTGCCAGCAGTCGCGTCCCCGGCGCCTACGAGCAGTACTTC.

J is TRBJ2-2 and V is TRBV6-1; 7 bases align to TRBD1. With 2 bases clipped from V and 4 bases from J, the junction kept 1 base outside the gene matches. In germline, CDR1 is MNHNS, CDR2 SASEGT. This CDR3 comprises 14 residues. The CDR3 sequence: CASSEYRGTGELFF. In DNA form, the CDR3 reads TGTGCCAGCAGTGAATACAGGGGCACCGGGGAGCTGTTTTTT.

This clonotype was seen a handful of times. The rearrangement joins TRBV25-1 to TRBJ1-1, with D possibly TRBD1 on 6 matching bases. The CDR3 sequence is 14 residues long. The V end was cut by 6 bases, the J end by 1 base, with 12 bases between. CDR1 and CDR2 (germline): MGHDK, SYGVNS. The CDR3 nucleotides are TGTGCCAGCAGCCTTGGGGGCTCGAACACTGAAGCTTTCTTT. Its translation: CASSLGGSNTEAFF.

This clonotype was detected a few times. J is TRBJ2-3 and V is TRBV27, with unresolved D. Trimming cost V 6 bases and J 2 bases, with 9 bases left between them. Germline-derived CDR1 and CDR2 are MNHEY and SMNVEV (reference sequence). The CDR3 extends over 13 amino acids. CDR3 sequence reads: CASSWAITDTQYF. CDR3 nucleotides: TGTGCCAGCAGCTGGGCCATCACAGATACGCAGTATTTT.

The chain uses TRBV12-3 or TRBV12-4 and TRBJ2-3, with TRBD2 identical over 11 bases. The CDR3 runs to 18 residues. V gave up 5 bases and J gave up 0 bases; unmatched junction bases: 10. CDR3 sequence reads: CASSPRLAGSASTDTQYF. DNA of the CDR3: TGTGCCAGCAGTCCCCGACTAGCGGGGTCTGCTAGCACAGATACGCAGTATTTT.

This clonotype has a count of ten or more. CDR3 in DNA: TGTGCCAGCAGTTACGAGGGGGGGCTGGCTGGAAACACCATATATTTT. Translating gives CASSYEGGLAGNTIYF. The chain is built from TRBV6-6 and TRBJ1-3, with TRBD1 as a possible D gene (6 bases). Between the trimmed V and J ends, which lost 2 bases and 2 bases, there was a span of 13 bases. Germline V gene data show CDR1 as MNHNY and CDR2 as SVGAGI (reference sequence). The length of the CDR3 is 16 residues.

The chain couples TRBV20-1 to TRBJ1-2; D gene unclear. V was cut by 2 bases and J by 8 bases, with 12 bases left in between. The germline gives CDR1 DFQATT, CDR2 SNEGSKA (reference sequence). The length of the CDR3 is 12 residues. CDR3 region: CSARLWGYGYTF. In DNA form, the CDR3 reads TGCAGTGCTAGATTATGGGGATACGGCTACACCTTC.

This clonotype has a handful of counts. The chain uses TRBV6-2 or TRBV6-3 and TRBJ1-2, with no clear D. The CDR3 spans 14 residues. Germline values: CDR1 MNHEY, CDR2 SVGEGT. Trimming removed 7 bases from V and 0 bases from J, with 12 bases in between. CDR3 amino acids: CASKYDGSNYGYTF. CDR3 nucleotides: TGTGCCAGCAAATATGACGGATCTAACTATGGCTACACCTTC.

This clonotype turned up a few times. Here the CDR3 DNA reads TGTGCCAGCAGCTTGGTGGCGTTGGAGACCCAGTACTTC. Protein sequence: CASSLVALETQYF. The chain combines TRBV5-5 with TRBJ2-5, with D unresolved. V lost 0 bases and J lost 5, with 8 bases in between. The CDR3 runs 13 residues. Germline V gene sequence: CDR1 SGHKS, CDR2 YYEKEE (reference sequence).

J is TRBJ1-2 and V is TRBV7-8; D gene uncertain. CDR3 size: 12 residues. Germline lookup yields CDR1 SGHVS and CDR2 FQNEAQ. The V end was cut by 7 bases, the J end by 3 bases, with 9 bases between. CDR3 amino acids: CASTRADYGYTF. The CDR3 region has the DNA TGTGCCAGCACGAGGGCTGACTATGGCTACACCTTC.

CDR3 sequence: CASSLSNEKLFF. Here the CDR3 DNA reads TGTGCCAGCAGCTTGAGTAATGAAAAACTGTTTTTT. This chain links TRBV5-4 with TRBJ1-4, with unresolved D. The germline V gene encodes CDR1 SGHNT and CDR2 YYREEE (reference sequence). V lost 1 base, J lost 4 bases, and 2 bases lay in between. This CDR3 spans 12 amino acids.

This chain connects TRBV7-9 to TRBJ1-5; no reliable D call. CDR1 SEHNR and CDR2 FQNEAQ come from the germline V gene (reference sequence). The CDR3 spans 16 residues. V lost 1 base and J 2 bases, leaving 12 bases between the germline ends. The CDR3 sequence: CASSLGTGSRNQPQHF. As DNA, the CDR3 is TGTGCCAGCAGCTTAGGGACGGGGAGTCGCAATCAGCCCCAGCATTTT.

This clonotype appeared a few times. The chain employs TRBV7-2 and TRBJ1-3; D gene unclear. V was cut by 5 bases and J by 4 bases, with 6 bases left in between. There are 12 residues in the CDR3. CDR1 is SGHTA and CDR2 is FQGNSA in the germline V gene. The CDR3 is CASSPMGNTIYF. CDR3 bases: TGTGCCAGCAGCCCTATGGGAAACACCATATATTTT.

This clonotype was detected ten times or more. The chain recombines TRBV2 with TRBJ1-6; no definite D call. The CDR3 is 14 amino acids. V dropped 5 bases and J dropped 9 bases, with 14 bases sitting between them. CDR1 SNHLY and CDR2 FYNNEI come from the germline V gene. As DNA, the CDR3 is TGTGCCAGCAGTAGGACGCCGACCTCTTCACCCCTCCACTTT. Translated, it gives CASSRTPTSSPLHF.

The chain combines TRBV6-2 or TRBV6-3 with TRBJ1-2; perhaps TRBD1 as D (6 bases). Germline assignment: CDR1 MNHEY and CDR2 SVGEGT. V was clipped by 5 bases and J by 4 bases, with 17 bases between them. CDR3 length equals 15 residues. CDR3 in amino acids: CASSPGQSLFYGYTF. The DNA for the CDR3 is TGTGCCAGCAGTCCCGGACAGAGTTTATTCTATGGCTACACCTTC.

This clonotype appeared many times. The chain carries TRBV5-1 and TRBJ1-2, with 8 bases aligning to TRBD1. The CDR3 extends over 15 amino acids. The junction had 12 bases not matched to a gene; V was cut back by 3 bases and J by 8 bases. From germline, CDR1 is SGHRS and CDR2 YFSETQ. CDR3 region: CASSSPGQGPFGYTF. The CDR3 nucleotides are TGCGCCAGCAGCTCGCCTGGACAGGGCCCCTTCGGCTACACCTTC.

The table lists this clonotype with a few counts. The chain joins TRBV7-2 to TRBJ2-5; TRBD2 is a possible D gene (5 bases). The CDR3 has 14 amino acids. V lost 2 bases, J lost 5 bases, and 12 bases lay in between. Germline V gene sequence: CDR1 SGHTA, CDR2 FQGNSA. The CDR3, as DNA: TGTGCCAGCAGCTTATCCCCTAGAGGGGAGACCCAGTACTTC. It codes for CASSLSPRGETQYF.